This T cell receptor (beta chain) was identified in a study of beta chain features in type 1 diabetes. At the level of the study: On cell yields, gender and age, patients and healthy donors were similar.

This clone was recorded a few times. All of the isolated RNA was reverse transcribed, so expressed TCRB transcripts were sequenced. Produced via immunoSEQ multiplex PCR; TCRdb's table is partial and in-frame only. The sample carries about 900,000 clones, under 20% recorded once. Trimming left V 7 bases short and J 6 bases short, with 16 bases between. This CDR3 comprises 13 residues. Germline loops: CDR1 SGHRS, CDR2 YFSETQ. Each of the CD4+ naive, central memory, regulatory and stem cell-like memory populations was sorted via CD45RO/CCR7/CD25/CD127/CD95/CD27. Sorting gave populations that all exceeded 95% purity.

Sequenced material: naive CD4+ T cells from blood. The rearrangement links TRBV5-1 to TRBJ1-1; no clear D. The TCR sequence derives from a woman between 18 and 30 years old in good health. The CDR3 here is CASSKIGSAEAFF. CDR3 in DNA: TGCGCCAGCTCTAAAATAGGCTCCGCTGAAGCTTTCTTT.